Listed below are T cell receptor beta chains from one sample, sequenced in a study of T-cell memory formation after mild COVID-19. One entry per CDR3 protein, called by TCRdb with MiXCR from the 5' RACE reads. Among hundreds of thousands of distinct CDR3 sequences, under 25% were seen once, and the ten largest hold under 25%. Sequenced: PBMCs or a T cell subset sorted from them (not recorded which). The receptor source for this set is a man aged 18 to 29 who had mild COVID-19 (a few samples of this study predate the infection). Cell type and time point are not known. Each CDR3 is given with its conserved first and last residue. The order of the fields is V gene, J gene, CDR3 protein.

>TRBV7-2|TRBJ1-5
CASSLFLGQPQHF
>TRBV7-2|TRBJ2-7
CASKPRDNSYEQYF
>TRBV12-3/TRBV12-4|TRBJ1-4
CASSTRGGGGKLFF
>TRBV5-1|TRBJ1-6
CASSLEGTGSPLHF
>TRBV4-1|TRBJ1-2
CASSQETGPGGYTF
>TRBV20-1|TRBJ2-1
CSARDRSGGYNEQFF
>TRBV28|TRBJ1-5
CASSLPWGGDNQPQHF
>TRBV5-1|TRBJ2-7
CASSPGIGSAYEQYF
>TRBV12-3/TRBV12-4|TRBJ1-2
CASSPTGGQGYGYTF
>TRBV5-1|TRBJ2-5
CASSLESPQETQYF
>TRBV7-2|TRBJ1-4
CASKKGAYEKLFF
>TRBV7-2|TRBJ1-2
CASSFWTGVSGYTF
>TRBV4-1|TRBJ1-4
CASSRTPGQGADNEKLFF
>TRBV5-1|TRBJ2-7
CASSVRQADSYEQYF
>TRBV28|TRBJ2-7
CASSTPSGRVYEQYF
>TRBV2|TRBJ2-4
CASSRTYFIQYF
>TRBV4-2|TRBJ2-1
CASSQTSGPAPNEQFF
>TRBV30|TRBJ1-2
CAWSYPGQTYGYTF
>TRBV4-2|TRBJ2-3
CASSQGASSGEDTDTQYF
>TRBV5-1|TRBJ2-3
CASSLQRGDTADTQYF
>TRBV7-3|TRBJ1-2
CASSSSTGEHGYTF